The 26 T cell receptor beta chains given below trace back to one sample, sequenced in a study of persistence of HIV-infected CD4 T cells. The antigens for these receptors are not known. The immunoSEQ assay was version 4, run in survey mode. Clones were read by immunoSEQ multiplex PCR, and TCRdb kept only the in-frame ones, dropping some. This table holds tens of thousands of clones, around 80% found once. Stimulation used approximately 10 ug/mL lysate from CMV-infected fibroblasts. Memory cells lacking CD40L and CD69 with high CD45RO were sorted. Sequences were derived from CD4+ T cells sorted from PBMCs after approximately 19-hour stimulation, sampled from a patient who received antiretroviral therapy. The receptors were gathered from an adult man with HIV who was CMV-seropositive.

The chain recombines TRBV9 with TRBJ2-7; D is possibly TRBD1 (6 bases). Germline loops: CDR1 SGDLS, CDR2 YYNGEE. The V gene lost 0 bases and the J gene lost 5 bases, with 18 bases spanning the gap. The CDR3 loop spans 16 amino acids. The CDR3 coding sequence is TGTGCCAGCAGCGTAGGCAGGGGAATAGGTCTTGACGAGCAGTACTTC. This gives the protein CASSVGRGIGLDEQYF.

V usage is TRBV18 and J usage is TRBJ2-7, with a weak D call TRBD1 (5 bases). V gave up 5 bases and J gave up 2 bases, with 16 bases separating them. Germline CDR1 is KGHSH and CDR2 is LQKENI. The CDR3 extends over 15 amino acids. Here the CDR3 DNA reads TGTGCCAGCTCAGACAGAACCTTAGGAGCCTACGAGCAGTACTTC. Its protein product is CASSDRTLGAYEQYF. The complete variable domain, with remaining parts taken from reference TRBV18 and TRBJ2-7, reads NAGVMQNPRHLVRRRGQEARLRCSPMKGHSHVYWYRQLPEEGLKFMVYLQKENIIDESGMPKERFSAEFPKEGPSILRIQQVVRGDSAAYFCASSDRTLGAYEQYFGPGTRLTVT.

This chain joins TRBV5-6 and TRBJ2-4; 10 bases agree with TRBD2. CDR3 length: 19 residues. The V segment lost 1 base and the J segment 7 bases; nucleotides outside the gene matches: 17. Germline CDR1 SGHDT, CDR2 YYEEEE. The DNA of the CDR3 is TGTGCCAGCAGCTTGCCTCGAATAACCGGGACTAGCGACAGGAACATTCAGTACTTC. It codes for CASSLPRITGTSDRNIQYF.

This chain uses TRBV6-1 with TRBJ1-4, with 7 bases fitting TRBD1. The CDR3 has 14 amino acids. V shed 3 bases and J 3 bases; nucleotides not matched to a gene: 1. From germline, CDR1 is MNHNS and CDR2 SASEGT. The CDR3 region has the DNA TGTGCCAGCAGTGAGACAGGGCCTAATGAAAAACTGTTTTTT. This encodes CASSETGPNEKLFF.

The rearrangement joins TRBV12-3 or TRBV12-4 to TRBJ1-1; a weak D match, TRBD1 (6 bases). The CDR3 runs to 13 residues. Trimming stripped 8 bases from V and 0 bases from J, with 10 bases between. The CDR3 region is CASRDNLNTEAFF. The CDR3 DNA reads as TGTGCCAGCCGGGACAACTTGAACACTGAAGCTTTCTTT.

The gene calls are TRBV5-1 and TRBJ2-7, with 7 bases that match TRBD1. CDR1 is SGHRS and CDR2 is YFSETQ in the germline V gene. The trim removed 1 base at V and 2 bases at J, leaving 3 bases unmatched. The CDR3 extends over 14 amino acids. CDR3: CASSLTGAAYEQYF. The CDR3 DNA reads as TGCGCCAGCAGCTTGACAGGGGCAGCCTACGAGCAGTACTTC.

The chain recombines TRBV19 with TRBJ1-5; maybe TRBD1 (5 bases). Germline CDR1 LNHDA, CDR2 SQIVND (reference sequence). Trimming stripped 3 bases from V and 4 bases from J, with 16 bases between. CDR3 size: 16 residues. CDR3: CASSISGTRENQPQHF. The CDR3 DNA is TGTGCCAGTAGTATCTCCGGGACCAGGGAGAATCAGCCCCAGCATTTT.

The chain employs TRBV3-1 (or the pseudogene TRBV3-2) and TRBJ1-5, with 7 bases that match TRBD1. Germline V CDR1 and CDR2: LGHDT, YNNKEL (reference sequence). Unmatched junction bases numbered 7, after V lost 4 bases and J lost 4 bases. CDR3 size: 15 residues. CDR3 protein: CASSLQGGLNQPQHF. The CDR3 region has the DNA TGTGCCAGCAGCCTTCAGGGGGGACTAAATCAGCCCCAGCATTTT.

J is TRBJ1-1 and V is TRBV6-2 or TRBV6-3; the D gene is possibly TRBD1 (6 bases). V gave up 4 bases and J gave up 1 base, with 10 bases separating them. The CDR3 runs to 14 residues. Germline V gene lookup returns CDR1 MNHEY and CDR2 SVGEGT. CDR3 sequence (DNA): TGTGCCAGCAGTTTAACACAGGGGAACACTGAAGCTTTCTTT. Translation gives CASSLTQGNTEAFF.

This clone was detected only once. The chain joins TRBV2 to TRBJ2-2, with D tentatively TRBD1 or TRBD2 (5 bases each). Germline assignment: CDR1 SNHLY and CDR2 FYNNEI. Trimming took 7 bases from V and 0 from J, leaving 9 bases between them. There are 14 residues in the CDR3. The CDR3 region has the DNA TGTGCCAGCATGGGACGTACGAACACCGGGGAGCTGTTTTTT. Protein product: CASMGRTNTGELFF.

This clone was recorded a few times. The CDR3 reads CASSQALRDILAGAHNNEQFF. The CDR3 DNA reads TGCGCCAGCAGCCAGGCGCTCCGGGACATACTAGCGGGGGCACATAACAATGAGCAGTTCTTC. The chain carries TRBV4-1 and TRBJ2-1; TRBD2 agrees at 11 bases. The CDR3 length is 21 residues. Trimming cost V 3 bases and J 5 bases; bases outside gene matches: 21. Germline-derived CDR1 and CDR2 are MGHRA and YSYEKL.

This chain connects TRBV27 to TRBJ2-3; D is possibly TRBD2 (5 bases). Germline CDR1 reads MNHEY; CDR2 reads SMNVEV (reference sequence). The length of the CDR3 is 13 residues. With 6 bases removed from V and 5 bases from J, the gap between germline ends came to 12 bases. The CDR3 sequence: CASRRVSGDTQYF. The CDR3 DNA reads as TGTGCCAGCAGGCGGGTGAGCGGAGATACGCAGTATTTT.

The chain carries TRBV10-3 and TRBJ1-1; D is undetermined. The CDR3 contains 15 residues. Trimming removed 6 bases from V and 0 bases from J, with 14 bases in between. CDR1 is ENHRY, CDR2 SYGVKD, per germline. The CDR3 coding sequence is TGTGCCATCAGGTCCGCGGGTCCACTGAACACTGAAGCTTTCTTT. Its protein is CAIRSAGPLNTEAFF.

This clone was observed a handful of times. V gene TRBV7-9 combines with J gene TRBJ2-2; D is perhaps TRBD1 (5 bases). Trimming removed 5 bases at V and 2 bases at J, with 15 bases between. CDR1 is SEHNR, CDR2 FQNEAQ, per germline (reference sequence). This CDR3 contains 16 residues. In DNA form, the CDR3 reads TGTGCCAGCAGCCGCCCTGGGGCGGATAACACCGGGGAGCTGTTTTTT. It encodes CASSRPGADNTGELFF. Variable domain in full (rest from reference TRBV7-9 and TRBJ2-2): DTGVSQNPRHKITKRGQNVTFRCDPISEHNRLYWYRQTLGQGPEFLTYFQNEAQLEKSRLLSDRFSAERPKGSFSTLEIQRTEQGDSAMYLCASSRPGADNTGELFFGEGSRLTVL.

V gene TRBV19 combines with J gene TRBJ1-1; 7 positions match TRBD1. CDR1 LNHDA and CDR2 SQIVND come from the germline V gene (reference sequence). Trimming removed 7 bases from V and 2 bases from J; junction bases left unmatched: 13. CDR3 size: 16 residues. Here the CDR3 reads CASTSPTGQTNTEAFF. In DNA, the CDR3 is TGTGCCAGTACTTCCCCCACGGGACAGACAAACACTGAAGCTTTCTTT.

Written as DNA, the CDR3 is TGTGCCAGCAGCTTTGGACAGAACAATGAGCAGTTCTTC. Translated: CASSFGQNNEQFF. V is TRBV5-6 and J is TRBJ2-1, with D possibly matching TRBD1 (6 bases). V was shortened by 2 bases and J by 5 bases, with 8 bases between the two germline ends. Germline V gene sequence: CDR1 SGHDT, CDR2 YYEEEE. The CDR3 contains 13 residues.

The V and J genes are TRBV2 and TRBJ2-5; 7 bases agree with TRBD1. The length of the CDR3 is 15 residues. Per the germline V gene, CDR1 is SNHLY and CDR2 is FYNNEI. V dropped 5 bases and J dropped 1; count of bases not matched to a gene: 7. CDR3 protein: CASSPWTGSQETQYF. The CDR3 coding sequence is TGTGCCAGCAGTCCTTGGACAGGCAGCCAAGAGACCCAGTACTTC.

This clone occurred a few times. The chain couples TRBV2 to TRBJ2-2; TRBD2 matches at 11 bases. The CDR3 is 16 amino acids. In germline, CDR1 is SNHLY, CDR2 FYNNEI. V lost 3 bases, J lost 3 bases, and 3 bases stayed unmatched. DNA of the CDR3: TGTGCCAGCAGTGACCCTAGCGGGGGGCACACCGGGGAGCTGTTTTTT. Protein: CASSDPSGGHTGELFF. Supplemented by reference TRBV2 and TRBJ2-2, the full variable domain reads EPEVTQTPSHQVTQMGQEVILRCVPISNHLYFYWYRQILGQKVEFLVSFYNNEISEKSEIFDDQFSVERPDGSNFTLKIRSTKLEDSAMYFCASSDPSGGHTGELFFGEGSRLTVL.

The chain has TRBV19 and TRBJ1-2; the D gene is possibly TRBD1 (5 bases). V was pared by 7 bases and J by 2 bases, with 17 bases between. CDR3 length: 15 residues. In germline, CDR1 is LNHDA, CDR2 SQIVND (reference sequence). The CDR3 loop is CASNPGGGVNYGYTF. As DNA, the CDR3 is TGTGCCAGTAATCCCGGGGGGGGAGTGAACTATGGCTACACCTTC.

This clone was found a few times. The rearrangement links TRBV7-9 to TRBJ1-1; D is ambiguous. V was clipped by 9 bases and J by 10 bases, with 12 bases between them. CDR1 SEHNR and CDR2 FQNEAQ come from the germline V gene (reference sequence). This CDR3 region has 10 residues. The CDR3 here is CASPDPRAFF. Written as DNA, the CDR3 is TGTGCCAGTCCGGACCCGAGAGCTTTCTTT.

The V gene is TRBV18, the J gene TRBJ2-3, with D unresolved. The V end lost 3 bases, the J end lost 0 bases, and 10 bases lay between the germline ends. The CDR3 has 15 residues. CDR1 and CDR2 from the germline V gene are KGHSH and LQKENI. The CDR3 nucleotides are TGTGCCAGCTCACCCCGGGCGGATAGCACAGATACGCAGTATTTT. It yields the protein CASSPRADSTDTQYF.

The J gene is TRBJ1-2, the V gene TRBV12-3 or TRBV12-4, with D unresolved. V was clipped by 5 bases and J by 8 bases, with 12 bases between them. The length of the CDR3 is 12 residues. The CDR3 region has the DNA TGTGCCAGCAGTCAAGGTTTTTGGGGCTACACCTTC. Translated, it gives CASSQGFWGYTF.

This chain links TRBV18 with TRBJ1-3; weak D call: TRBD1 (6 bases). The V end lost 1 base, the J end lost 0 bases, and 10 bases lay between the germline ends. CDR1 KGHSH and CDR2 LQKENI come from the germline V gene. The CDR3 extends over 16 amino acids. The CDR3 sequence is CASSPQGGDSGNTIYF. DNA for the CDR3: TGTGCCAGCTCACCACAAGGGGGAGACTCTGGAAACACCATATATTTT.

This chain joins TRBV29-1 and TRBJ2-2; D is perhaps TRBD1 (6 bases). The CDR3 spans 12 residues. Per the germline V gene, CDR1 is SQVTM and CDR2 is ANQGSEA. Trimming stripped 7 bases from V and 6 bases from J, with 12 bases between. This CDR3 is CSAFRGSGELFF. CDR3 DNA: TGCAGCGCCTTCAGGGGATCCGGGGAGCTGTTTTTT.

V and J are TRBV19 and TRBJ1-2; 7 nucleotides align to TRBD1. J lost 8 bases, V lost 7 bases, and 10 bases had no gene match. The CDR3 is made up of 13 amino acids. The germline gives CDR1 LNHDA, CDR2 SQIVND (reference sequence). The CDR3, as DNA: TGTGCCAGTACTGGAGGGGGCCTCGGAGGCTACACCTTC. Encoded protein: CASTGGGLGGYTF.

The chain recombines TRBV5-1 with TRBJ2-7, with 7 bases aligning to TRBD1. Looked up from germline, CDR1 is SGHRS and CDR2 is YFSETQ. This CDR3 spans 16 amino acids. J lost 6 bases, V lost 5 bases, and 17 bases had no gene match. This CDR3 reads CASSGSPLLTGVEQYF. CDR3 coding DNA: TGCGCCAGCAGTGGTTCCCCTCTGCTTACAGGGGTCGAGCAGTACTTC. Based on the CDR3 plus reference TRBV5-1 and TRBJ2-7, the full variable domain is KAGVTQTPRYLIKTRGQQVTLSCSPISGHRSVSWYQQTPGQGLQFLFEYFSETQRNKGNFPGRFSGRQFSNSRSEMNVSTLELGDSALYLCASSGSPLLTGVEQYFGPGTRLTVT.